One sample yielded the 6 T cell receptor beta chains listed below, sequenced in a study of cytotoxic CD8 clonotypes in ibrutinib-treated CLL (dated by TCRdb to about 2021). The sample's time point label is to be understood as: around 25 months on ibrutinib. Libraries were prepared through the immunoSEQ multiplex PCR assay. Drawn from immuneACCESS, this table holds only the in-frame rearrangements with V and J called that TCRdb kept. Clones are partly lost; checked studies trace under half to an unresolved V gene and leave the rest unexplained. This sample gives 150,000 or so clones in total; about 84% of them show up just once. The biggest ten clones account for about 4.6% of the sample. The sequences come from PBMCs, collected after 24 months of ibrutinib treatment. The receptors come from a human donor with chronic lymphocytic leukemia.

This CDR3 is CASTDRARGEKLFF. The CDR3 nucleotides read TGTGCCAGCACGGACAGGGCAAGAGGAGAAAAACTGTTTTTT. This rearrangement joins TRBV6-5 to TRBJ1-4, with TRBD1 identical over 8 bases. The germline gives CDR1 MNHEY, CDR2 SVGAGI. V was clipped by 7 bases and J by 8 bases; unmatched bases: 9. This CDR3 is built from 14 residues.

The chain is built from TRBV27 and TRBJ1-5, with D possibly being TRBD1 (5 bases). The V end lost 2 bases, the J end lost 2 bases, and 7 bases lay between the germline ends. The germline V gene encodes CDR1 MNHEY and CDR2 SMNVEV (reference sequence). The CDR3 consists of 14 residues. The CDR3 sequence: CASSLLGGNQPQHF. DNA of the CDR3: TGTGCCAGCAGTTTACTGGGGGGCAATCAGCCCCAGCATTTT.

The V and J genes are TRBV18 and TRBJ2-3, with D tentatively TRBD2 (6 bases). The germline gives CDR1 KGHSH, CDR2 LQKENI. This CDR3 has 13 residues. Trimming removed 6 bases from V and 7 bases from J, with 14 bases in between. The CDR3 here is CASSTGVWNTQYF. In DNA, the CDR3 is TGTGCCAGCTCCACGGGGGTTTGGAATACGCAGTATTTT.

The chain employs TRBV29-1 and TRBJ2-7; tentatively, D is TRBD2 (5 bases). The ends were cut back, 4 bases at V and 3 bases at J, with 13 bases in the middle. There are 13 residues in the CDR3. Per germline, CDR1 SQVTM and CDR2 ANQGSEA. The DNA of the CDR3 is TGCAGCGTTGTCCACGGGAACAGCTACGAGCAGTACTTC. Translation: CSVVHGNSYEQYF.

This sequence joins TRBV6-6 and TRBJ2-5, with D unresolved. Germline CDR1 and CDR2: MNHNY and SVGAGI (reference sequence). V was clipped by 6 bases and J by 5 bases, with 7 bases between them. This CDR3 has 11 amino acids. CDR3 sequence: CASRAGETQYF. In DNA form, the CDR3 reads TGTGCCAGCAGGGCCGGGGAGACCCAGTACTTC.

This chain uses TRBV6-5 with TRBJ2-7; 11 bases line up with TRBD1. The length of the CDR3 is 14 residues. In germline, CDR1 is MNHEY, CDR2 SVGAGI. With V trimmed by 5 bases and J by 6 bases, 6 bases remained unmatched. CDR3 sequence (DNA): TGTGCCAGCAGTCTGGACAGGGGGCTAAGCGAGCAGTACTTC. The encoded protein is CASSLDRGLSEQYF.